This T cell receptor (beta chain) was identified during a study of shared clonotypes between healthy human individuals. Study-level background: With ages of 18 to 49, the donors were a couple of women and a few men.

Comments on this clone: As yet, its antigen is unknown.

Study findings and constraints: Blood was the only sampled material, and tissue repertoires likely differ. Enrolling few donors narrowed the genetic and exposure-history diversity that was represented. It was expected that sequencing depth would affect clonotype sharing among donors.

Sequencing used immunoSEQ multiplex PCR; TCRdb keeps in-frame clones, though not all of them. The table has about 1 million clones, 65% to 75% seen once. The receptor's source is a young man in good health. The sample comprised memory CD4+ T cells sorted from blood. The subset is: CD45RA-negative fraction.

The CDR3 sequence: CASSLDTDYGYTF. CDR3 nucleotide sequence: TGTGCCAGCAGCTTGGACACGGACTATGGCTACACCTTC. The chain carries TRBV5-5 and TRBJ1-2; no clear D gene. The CDR3 runs 13 residues. The germline V gene encodes CDR1 SGHKS and CDR2 YYEKEE (reference sequence). V was cut by 0 bases and J by 3 bases, with 6 bases left in between.